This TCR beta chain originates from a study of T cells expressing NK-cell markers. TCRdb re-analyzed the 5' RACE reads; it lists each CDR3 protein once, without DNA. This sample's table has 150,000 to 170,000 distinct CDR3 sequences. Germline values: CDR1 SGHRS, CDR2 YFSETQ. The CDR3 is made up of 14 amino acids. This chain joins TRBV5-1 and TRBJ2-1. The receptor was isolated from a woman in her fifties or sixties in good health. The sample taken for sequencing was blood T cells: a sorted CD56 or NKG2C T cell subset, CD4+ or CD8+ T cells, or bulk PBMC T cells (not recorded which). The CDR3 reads CASSVNYYYNEQFF.